These T cell receptor beta chains were read from a single sample in a study of cytomegalovirus exposure and HLA in healthy donors. The protocol was immunoSEQ multiplex PCR, while the TCRdb copy is restricted to in-frame clones and leaves out a portion. The data contain some 65,000 clones, almost 80% of them seen just once; the ten biggest clones take up less than 3.5%. The sequenced sample was PBMCs. These receptor sequences come from a girl between 5 and 17 years old in good health and CMV-seropositive. CDR3s include the opening cysteine and the closing phenylalanine or tryptophan. The D gene is left open where the match is weak. Clone size appears in some rows only: once, few, many, or a class for an expanded clone.

>TRBD1|TRBV19|-|TRBJ2-3
TGTGCCAGTAGTATGATAGGACAGGACACAGATACGCAGTATTTT
CASSMIGQDTDTQYF
>-|TRBV7-8|once|TRBJ2-7
TGTGCCAGCAGCTTATCCCTTGGGGCCGAGCAGTACTTC
CASSLSLGAEQYF
>TRBD1|TRBV7-7|-|TRBJ2-1
TGTGCCAGCAGCCTAGGACAGGCTAACAATGAGCAGTTCTTC
CASSLGQANNEQFF
>-|TRBV28|-|TRBJ1-1
TGTGCCAGCACTATCTCATGGGAGAATCAAGCTTTCTTT
CASTISWENQAFF
>TRBD1|TRBV7-9|few|TRBJ1-4
TGTGCCAGCAGCACAGGACAGGGCAGCCCGGAAAAACTGTTTTTT
CASSTGQGSPEKLFF
>TRBD1|TRBV4-1|-|TRBJ2-5
TGCGCCAGCAGCCATGCAGGGGGCGCGGAGACCCAGTACTTC
CASSHAGGAETQYF
>TRBD1|TRBV10-1|-|TRBJ2-2
TGCGCCAGCGGCCTACAACAGGGGGCTGGCACCGGGGAGCTGTTTTTT
CASGLQQGAGTGELFF
>-|TRBV5-1|few|TRBJ2-3
TGCGCCAGCAGCCCAAGACACGCCACAGATACGCAGTATTTT
CASSPRHATDTQYF
>TRBD2|TRBV10-3|-|TRBJ2-4
TGTGCCATCAGTGCGGGGGGGGCGGGTGTCAGCAAAAACATTCAGTACTTC
CAISAGGAGVSKNIQYF
>-|TRBV5-1|few|TRBJ2-6
TGCGCCAGCAGCCCTGGACAGACCTCTGGGGCCAACGTCCTGACTTTC
CASSPGQTSGANVLTF
>-|TRBV11-2|-|TRBJ2-1
TGTGCCAGCAGCTTTAGGCGACAGTACAATGAGCAGTTCTTC
CASSFRRQYNEQFF
>TRBD1|TRBV5-4|-|TRBJ1-4
TGTGCCAGCAGCTTGGGGGCCGGGACAGTTAATGAAAAACTGTTTTTT
CASSLGAGTVNEKLFF